What follows are 4 T cell receptor beta chains derived from one specimen sequenced in a study of persistence of HIV-infected CD4 T cells. Their antigens remain unidentified. Sequencing used immunoSEQ version 4 in survey mode. Libraries were prepared by immunoSEQ multiplex PCR; TCRdb keeps only in-frame clonotypes and omits some of them. Here the sample spans around 28,000 clones, around 80% being singletons. Lysates of CMV-infected fibroblasts at 8 to 10 ug/mL stimulated these cells. Sorted nonresponding memory CD4+ T cells were CD40L-negative, CD69-negative, CD45RO-high. The sequencing used CD4+ T cells sorted from PBMCs after approximately 19-hour stimulation, collected from a patient who received antiretroviral therapy. The receptor set was obtained from an adult woman with HIV who was CMV-seropositive.

The chain uses TRBV10-1 and TRBJ2-1; 9 bases fit TRBD2. Germline lookup yields CDR1 WNHNN and CDR2 SYGVQD (reference sequence). Trimming removed 5 bases from V and 6 bases from J; junction bases left unmatched: 8. This CDR3 is built from 15 residues. The CDR3 reads CASSWSGGTINEQFF. The CDR3 DNA is TGCGCCAGCAGTTGGAGCGGGGGGACGATCAATGAGCAGTTCTTC.

The chain joins TRBV7-3 to TRBJ2-2; 9 bases are a match to TRBD2. Looked up from germline, CDR1 is SGHTA and CDR2 is FQGTGA. The CDR3 consists of 17 residues. V shed 5 bases, J shed 8 bases, and the junction held 15 bases outside the gene matches. CDR3 nucleotide sequence: TGTGCCAGCAGCCCAAATTTAGCGGGGGTCAGAACAGGGGAGCTGTTTTTT. Amino acid sequence: CASSPNLAGVRTGELFF. Drawing the rest from reference TRBV7-3 and TRBJ2-2, the complete variable domain is GAGVSQTPSNKVTEKGKYVELRCDPISGHTALYWYRQSLGQGPEFLIYFQGTGAADDSGLPNDRFFAVRPEGSVSTLKIQRTERGDSAVYLCASSPNLAGVRTGELFFGEGSRLTVL.

The chain uses TRBV3-1 (or the pseudogene TRBV3-2) and TRBJ1-4, with TRBD1 matching over 8 bases. The CDR3 contains 15 residues. Germline lookup yields CDR1 LGHDT and CDR2 YNNKEL (reference sequence). With 3 bases clipped from V and 8 bases from J, the junction kept 8 bases outside the gene matches. The CDR3 DNA is TGTGCCAGCAGCCATCTCGGACAGGGACGAGAAAAACTGTTTTTT. It yields the protein CASSHLGQGREKLFF.

The rearrangement joins TRBV2 to TRBJ1-1, with 7 positions matching TRBD1. CDR1 and CDR2 from the germline V gene are SNHLY and FYNNEI. CDR3 size: 14 residues. Unmatched junction bases numbered 4, after V lost 6 bases and J lost 0 bases. The CDR3 bases are TGTGCCAGCAGGGGGACAGTCATGAACACTGAAGCTTTCTTT. This sequence encodes CASRGTVMNTEAFF.